These T cell receptor beta chains were read from a single sample in a study of CD8 T cells in Susac syndrome. TCRdb recomputed calls from the immunoSEQ multiplex PCR reads with MiXCR, one row per CDR3 protein. This table holds some 120,000 distinct CDR3 sequences, around 94% found once. The sample consisted of CD8+ T cells from PBMCs. Source of these receptors: a human donor with Susac syndrome. The conserved cysteine and the conserved F or W are not part of the CDR3 here. The order of the fields is V gene, J gene, clone size, CDR3 protein. Size is omitted from some rows. Given values are once, few, many or a class for expanded clones.

TRBV18,TRBJ2-3,once,ASSPPSTGGDSRLDTQY
TRBV12-3/TRBV12-4,TRBJ2-1,.,ASSFSRSSNEQF
TRBV10-3,TRBJ2-1,.,AISGGLALNNEQF
TRBV9,TRBJ2-7,.,ASSVDPAISYEQY
TRBV5-1,TRBJ2-5,.,ASSPGTPETQY
TRBV9,TRBJ2-1,.,ASSPNPGGLYNEQF
TRBV5-1,TRBJ2-4,.,ASKENDKNIQY
TRBV30,TRBJ1-4,.,AWSVVGNGEKLF
TRBV4-3,TRBJ1-5,.,ASSQDPPGAGNQPQH
TRBV27,TRBJ2-7,.,ASSYSQGAFGYEQY
TRBV7-9,TRBJ2-2,.,ASSYRDGNTGELF
TRBV4-1,TRBJ1-2,.,ASSQELDNREDGYT